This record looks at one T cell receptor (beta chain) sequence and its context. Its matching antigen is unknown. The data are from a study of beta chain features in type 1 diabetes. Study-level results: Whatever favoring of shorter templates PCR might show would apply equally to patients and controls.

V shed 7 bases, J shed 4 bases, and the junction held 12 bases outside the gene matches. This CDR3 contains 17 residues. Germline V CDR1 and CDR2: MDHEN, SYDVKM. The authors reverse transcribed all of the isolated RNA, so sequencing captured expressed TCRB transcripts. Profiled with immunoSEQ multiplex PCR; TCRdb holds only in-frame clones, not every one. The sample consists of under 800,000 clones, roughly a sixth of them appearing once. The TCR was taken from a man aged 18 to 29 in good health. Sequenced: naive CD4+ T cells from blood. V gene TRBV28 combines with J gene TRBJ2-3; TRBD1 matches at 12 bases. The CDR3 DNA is TGTGCCAGCACCCCACCCTCCGGGACAGGGGGCTCAGATACGCAGTATTTT. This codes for CASTPPSGTGGSDTQYF.